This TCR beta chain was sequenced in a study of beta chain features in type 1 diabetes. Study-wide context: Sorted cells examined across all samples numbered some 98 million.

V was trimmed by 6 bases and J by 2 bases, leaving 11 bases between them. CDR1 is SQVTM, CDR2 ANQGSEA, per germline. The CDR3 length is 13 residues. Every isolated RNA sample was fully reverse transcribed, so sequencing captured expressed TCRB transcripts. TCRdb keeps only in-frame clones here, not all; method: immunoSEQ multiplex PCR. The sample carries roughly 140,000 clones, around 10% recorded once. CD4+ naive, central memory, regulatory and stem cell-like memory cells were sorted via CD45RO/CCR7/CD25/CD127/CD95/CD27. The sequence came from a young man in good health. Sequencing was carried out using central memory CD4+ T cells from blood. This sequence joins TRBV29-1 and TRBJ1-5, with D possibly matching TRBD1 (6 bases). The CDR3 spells CSVQGQGNQPQHF. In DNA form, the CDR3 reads TGCAGCGTACAGGGTCAGGGCAATCAGCCCCAGCATTTT. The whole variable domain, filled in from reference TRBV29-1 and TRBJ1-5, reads SAVISQKPSRDICQRGTSLTIQCQVDSQVTMMFWYRQQPGQSLTLIATANQGSEATYESGFVIDKFPISRPNLTFSTLTVSNMSPEDSSIYLCSVQGQGNQPQHFGDGTRLSIL.